This T cell receptor beta chain was found in a study of cytotoxic CD8 clonotypes in ibrutinib-treated CLL. TCRdb's table, derived via immunoSEQ multiplex PCR, lists solely in-frame clones and lacks some. This table holds 150,000 to 200,000 clones, about four fifths found once. Germline CDR1 SGDLS, CDR2 YYNGEE. This CDR3 spans 12 amino acids. V gave up 10 bases and J gave up 7 bases, with 12 bases separating them. This clonotype was sampled from a human donor with chronic lymphocytic leukemia. Specimen: PBMCs, collected after 24 months of ibrutinib treatment. The rearrangement joins TRBV9 to TRBJ1-6; maybe TRBD1 (6 bases). The CDR3 here is CAGGTPNSPLHF. CDR3 nucleotides: TGTGCCGGGGGGACACCAAATTCACCCCTCCACTTT.